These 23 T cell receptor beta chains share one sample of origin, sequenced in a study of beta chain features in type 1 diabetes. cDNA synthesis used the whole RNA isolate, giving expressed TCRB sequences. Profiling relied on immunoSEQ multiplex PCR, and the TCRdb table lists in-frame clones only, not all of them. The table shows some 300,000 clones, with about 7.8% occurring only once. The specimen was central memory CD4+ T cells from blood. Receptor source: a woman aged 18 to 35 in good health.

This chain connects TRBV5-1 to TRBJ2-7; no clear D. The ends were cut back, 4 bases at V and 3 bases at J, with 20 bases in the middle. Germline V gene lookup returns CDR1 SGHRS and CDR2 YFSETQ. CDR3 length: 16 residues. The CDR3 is CASSPGDGSLRYEQYV. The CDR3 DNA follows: TGCGCCAGCAGCCCCGGTGACGGTTCCTTGCGCTACGAGCAGTACGTC.

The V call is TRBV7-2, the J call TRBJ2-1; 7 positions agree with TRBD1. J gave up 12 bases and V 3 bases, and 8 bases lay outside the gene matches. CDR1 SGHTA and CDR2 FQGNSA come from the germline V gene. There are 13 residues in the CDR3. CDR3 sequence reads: CASSFRDSPGQFF. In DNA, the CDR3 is TGTGCCAGCAGCTTTAGGGACAGCCCCGGGCAGTTCTTC.

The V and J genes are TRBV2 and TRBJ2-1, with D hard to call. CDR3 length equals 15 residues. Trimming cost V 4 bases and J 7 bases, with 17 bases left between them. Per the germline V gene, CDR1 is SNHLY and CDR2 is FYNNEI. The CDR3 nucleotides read TGTGCCAGCAGTGTTAGGTTAGTTCCGGGTAATGAGCAGTTCTTC. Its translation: CASSVRLVPGNEQFF.

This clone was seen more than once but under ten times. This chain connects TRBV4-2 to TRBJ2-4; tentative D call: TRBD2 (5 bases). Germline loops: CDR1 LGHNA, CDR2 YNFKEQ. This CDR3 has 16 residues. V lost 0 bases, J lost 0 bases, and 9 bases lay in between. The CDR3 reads CASSQDGELAKNIQYF. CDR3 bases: TGTGCCAGCAGCCAAGATGGGGAGTTAGCCAAAAACATTCAGTACTTC.

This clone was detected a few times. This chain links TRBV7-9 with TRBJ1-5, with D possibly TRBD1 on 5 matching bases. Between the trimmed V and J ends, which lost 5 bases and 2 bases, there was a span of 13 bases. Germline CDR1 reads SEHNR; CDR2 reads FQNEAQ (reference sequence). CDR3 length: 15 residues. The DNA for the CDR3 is TGTGCCAGCAGCCCACGGGGGGGTGGCAATCAGCCCCAGCATTTT. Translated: CASSPRGGGNQPQHF.

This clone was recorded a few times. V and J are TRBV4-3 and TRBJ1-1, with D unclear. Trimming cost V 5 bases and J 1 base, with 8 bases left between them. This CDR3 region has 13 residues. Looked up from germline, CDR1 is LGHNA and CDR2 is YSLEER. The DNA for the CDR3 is TGCGCCAGCAGCACAAACTGGAACACTGAAGCTTTCTTT. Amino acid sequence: CASSTNWNTEAFF.

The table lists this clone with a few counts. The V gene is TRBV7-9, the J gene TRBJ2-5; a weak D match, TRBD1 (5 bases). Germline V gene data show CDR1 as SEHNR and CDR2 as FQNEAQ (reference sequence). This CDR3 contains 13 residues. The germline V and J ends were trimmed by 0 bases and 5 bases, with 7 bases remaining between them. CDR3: CASSLARVETQYF. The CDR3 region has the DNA TGTGCCAGCAGCTTAGCCAGGGTGGAGACCCAGTACTTC.

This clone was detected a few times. This chain's CDR3 is CASRLLRTSLMASYNEQFF. CDR3 DNA sequence: TGTGCAAGTCGCTTACTCCGGACGTCATTGATGGCTTCCTACAATGAGCAGTTCTTC. The V call is TRBV12-2, the J call TRBJ2-1. TRBV12-2 is tagged as a pseudogene. This CDR3 is 19 amino acids long.

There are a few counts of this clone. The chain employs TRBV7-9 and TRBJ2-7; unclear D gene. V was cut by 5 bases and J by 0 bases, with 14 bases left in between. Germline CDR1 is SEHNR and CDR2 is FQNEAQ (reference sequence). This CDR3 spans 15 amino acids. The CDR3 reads CASSLLRAYSYEQYF. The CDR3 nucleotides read TGTGCCAGCAGCCTACTAAGGGCTTACTCCTACGAGCAGTACTTC.

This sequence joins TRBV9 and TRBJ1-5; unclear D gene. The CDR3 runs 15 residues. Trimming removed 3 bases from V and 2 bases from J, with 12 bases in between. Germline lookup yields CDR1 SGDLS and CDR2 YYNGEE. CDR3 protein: CASSAEGAGNQPQHF. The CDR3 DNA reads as TGTGCCAGCAGCGCCGAGGGAGCCGGCAATCAGCCCCAGCATTTT.

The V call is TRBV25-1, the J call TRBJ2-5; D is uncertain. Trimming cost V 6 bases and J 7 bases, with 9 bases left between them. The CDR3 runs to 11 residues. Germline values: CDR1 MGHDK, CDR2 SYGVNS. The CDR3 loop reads CASRGTLTQYF. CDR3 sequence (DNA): TGTGCCAGCAGGGGCACGTTGACCCAGTACTTC.

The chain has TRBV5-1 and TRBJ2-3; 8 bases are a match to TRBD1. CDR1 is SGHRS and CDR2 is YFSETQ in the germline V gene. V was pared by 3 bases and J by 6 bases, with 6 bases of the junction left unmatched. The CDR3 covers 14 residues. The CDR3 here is CASSSDRGGDTQYF. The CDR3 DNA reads TGCGCCAGCAGCTCCGACAGGGGTGGCGATACGCAGTATTTT.

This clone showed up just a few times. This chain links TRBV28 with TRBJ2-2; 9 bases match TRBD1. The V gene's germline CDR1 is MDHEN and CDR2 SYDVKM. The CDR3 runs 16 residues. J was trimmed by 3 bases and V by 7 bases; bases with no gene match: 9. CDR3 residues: CASITHGTGHTGELFF. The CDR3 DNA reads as TGTGCCAGCATCACGCACGGGACAGGGCACACCGGGGAGCTGTTTTTT.

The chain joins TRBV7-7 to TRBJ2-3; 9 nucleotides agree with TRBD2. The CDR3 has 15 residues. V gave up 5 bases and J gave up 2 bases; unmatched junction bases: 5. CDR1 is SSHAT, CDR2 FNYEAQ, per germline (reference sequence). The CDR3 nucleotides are TGTGCCAGCAGCCCCGGGACTAGCCCCACAGATACGCAGTATTTT. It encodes CASSPGTSPTDTQYF.

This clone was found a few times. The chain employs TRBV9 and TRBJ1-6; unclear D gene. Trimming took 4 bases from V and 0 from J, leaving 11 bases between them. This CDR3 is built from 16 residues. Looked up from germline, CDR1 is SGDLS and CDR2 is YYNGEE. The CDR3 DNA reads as TGTGCCAGCAGCCCCCGCCCGGGCTCCTATAATTCACCCCTCCACTTT. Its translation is CASSPRPGSYNSPLHF. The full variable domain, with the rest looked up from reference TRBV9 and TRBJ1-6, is DSGVTQTPKHLITATGQRVTLRCSPRSGDLSVYWYQQSLDQGLQFLIQYYNGEERAKGNILERFSAQQFPDLHSELNLSSLELGDSALYFCASSPRPGSYNSPLHFGNGTRLTVT.

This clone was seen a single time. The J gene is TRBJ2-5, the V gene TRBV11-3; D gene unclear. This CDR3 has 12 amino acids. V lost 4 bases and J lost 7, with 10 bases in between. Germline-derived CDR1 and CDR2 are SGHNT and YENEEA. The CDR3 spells CASSSNKGTQYF. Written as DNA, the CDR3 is TGTGCCAGCAGCTCGAATAAGGGGACCCAGTACTTC.

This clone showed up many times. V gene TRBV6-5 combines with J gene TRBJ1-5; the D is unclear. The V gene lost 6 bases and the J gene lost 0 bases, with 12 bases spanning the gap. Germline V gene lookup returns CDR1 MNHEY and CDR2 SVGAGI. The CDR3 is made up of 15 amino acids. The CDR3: CASSMTGLSNQPQHF. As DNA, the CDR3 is TGTGCCAGCAGCATGACCGGACTTAGCAATCAGCCCCAGCATTTT.

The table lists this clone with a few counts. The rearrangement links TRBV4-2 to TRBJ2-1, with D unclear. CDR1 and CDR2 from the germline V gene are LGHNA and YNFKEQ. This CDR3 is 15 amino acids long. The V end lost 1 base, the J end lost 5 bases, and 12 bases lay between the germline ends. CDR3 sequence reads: CASSQGPGSNNEQFF. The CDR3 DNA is TGTGCCAGCAGCCAAGGTCCCGGGTCGAACAATGAGCAGTTCTTC.

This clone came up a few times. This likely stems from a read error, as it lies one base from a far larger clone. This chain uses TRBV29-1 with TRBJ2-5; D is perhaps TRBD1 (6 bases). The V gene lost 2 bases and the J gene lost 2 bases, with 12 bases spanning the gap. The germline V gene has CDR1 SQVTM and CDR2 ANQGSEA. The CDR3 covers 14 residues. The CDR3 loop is CSVEKPGVQETQYF. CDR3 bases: TGCAGCGTTGAAAAGCCAGGGGTGCAAGAGACCCAGTACTTC.

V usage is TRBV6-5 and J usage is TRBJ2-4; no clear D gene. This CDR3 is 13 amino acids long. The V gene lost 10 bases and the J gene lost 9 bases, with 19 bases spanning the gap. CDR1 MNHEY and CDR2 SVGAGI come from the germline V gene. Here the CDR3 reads CATALGYESIQYF. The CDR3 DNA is TGTGCCACCGCATTGGGGTACGAGAGCATTCAGTACTTC.

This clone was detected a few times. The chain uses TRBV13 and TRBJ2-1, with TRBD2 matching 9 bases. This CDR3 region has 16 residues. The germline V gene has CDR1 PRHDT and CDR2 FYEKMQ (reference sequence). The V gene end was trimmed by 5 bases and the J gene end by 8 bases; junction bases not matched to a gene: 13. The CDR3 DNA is TGTGCCAGCAGCCGGATTATAGCGGGGGCCCGGGATGAGCAGTTCTTC. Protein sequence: CASSRIIAGARDEQFF.

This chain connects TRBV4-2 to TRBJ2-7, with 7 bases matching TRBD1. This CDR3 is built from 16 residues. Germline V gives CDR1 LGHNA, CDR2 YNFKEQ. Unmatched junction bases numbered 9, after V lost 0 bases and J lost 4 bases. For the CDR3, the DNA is TGTGCCAGCAGCCAAGATCCCAGGGACAGACTATACGAGCAGTACTTC. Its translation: CASSQDPRDRLYEQYF.

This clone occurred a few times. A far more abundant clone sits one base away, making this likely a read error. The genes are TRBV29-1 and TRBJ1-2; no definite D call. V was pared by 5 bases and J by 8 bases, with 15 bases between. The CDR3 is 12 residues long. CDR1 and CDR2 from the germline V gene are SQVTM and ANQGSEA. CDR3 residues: CSVTVTRKGYTF. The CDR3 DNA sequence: TGCAGCGTTACAGTGACAAGGAAAGGCTACACCTTC. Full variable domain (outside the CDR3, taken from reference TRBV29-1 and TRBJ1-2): SAVISQKPSRDICQRGTSLTIQCQVDSQVTMMFWYRQQPGQSLTLIATANQGSEATYESGFVIDKFPISRPNLTFSTLTVSNMSPEDSSIYLCSVTVTRKGYTFGSGTRLTVV.